This T cell receptor beta chain was sequenced for a study of CD8 T cells in Susac syndrome (dated by TCRdb to between 2018 and 2021). Describing the broader study: Whether CD8+ T cell activation and differentiation in Susac syndrome was antigen driven was tested using repertoire sequencing.

Trimming takes 8 bases from V and 1 base from J, and the germline ends sit 15 bases apart. The germline V gene specifies MNHEY as CDR1 and SVGEGT as CDR2. Including cysteine and phenylalanine, the CDR3 has 15 amino acids. Of all the DNA, just the CDR3 is kept, 45 bases in frame from base 1. High-throughput TCR beta sequencing profiled peripheral blood CD8+ and CD4+ T cells from healthy donors, Susac syndrome patients and multiple sclerosis patients. The healthy donors served as controls matched for age and sex. CD8+ TEMRA cells were enriched by FACS, while bulk CD8+ and CD4+ T cells were purified by magnetic negative isolation. Blood was drawn into EDTA tubes, processed within 24 hours, and PBMCs were isolated by density gradient centrifugation. PBMCs intended for TCR sequencing were cryopreserved in liquid nitrogen and were subsequently thawed in a 37 degrees C water bath. The sorted or isolated CD4+, CD8+ and CD8+ TEMRA cells reached a purity of at least 90%.

RNA was extracted with the RNeasy kit and roughly 0.45 to 1 ug was reverse transcribed using random hexamers. The immunoSEQ multiplex PCR assay, covering 54 Vbeta and 13 Jbeta segments, was used to amplify TCR beta CDR3 regions. PCR amplification bias was corrected by using a synthetic template baseline for primer optimization and computational correction. Regarding the original processing steps: Reads were annotated to V, D and J genes per IMGT and analyzed with immunoSEQ Analyzer, keeping only productive sequences. To calculate clonality, Shannon entropy was normalized by log2 of the number of productive unique sequences and then subtracted from one. For each patient and control, public and private clones were evaluated among the 100 most prevalent clones. A clone was defined as Susac-specific if it was absent from the healthy and MS cohorts, from some 980 published viral clones and from other ImmuneACCESS disease sequences. Clones were called with MiXCR by TCRdb after fastp trimmed the public reads at Q25, and only in-frame beta chains were retained. Records with the same CDR3 protein are collapsed into one entry carrying the most frequent genes and DNA. In this record, the V and J calls reflect TCRdb's handling and not the investigators' own analysis. A total of 130,000 to 150,000 distinct CDR3 sequences appear in this sample, approximately 94% of them only once. Clones ranked in the top ten supply approximately 0.08% of the sample.

Broader findings and caveats from the paper: The study acknowledged that relatively few individuals were included in the TCR sequencing and HLA analysis.

About this clonotype itself: No cognate antigen has been identified for it. There are no base qualities to consult, and no much larger clone falls within one base.

The sequenced material came from CD4+ T cells from PBMCs. This receptor was obtained from a human donor in good health. This chain joins TRBV6-2 or TRBV6-3 to TRBJ2-1; the D gene cannot be resolved beyond TRBD1 or TRBD2, each matching 6 bases. The sequenced DNA: TGTGCCAGCCTCCTTTCGGGGGCTTCCTACAATGAGCAGTTCTTC. This is translated as CASLLSGASYNEQFF.